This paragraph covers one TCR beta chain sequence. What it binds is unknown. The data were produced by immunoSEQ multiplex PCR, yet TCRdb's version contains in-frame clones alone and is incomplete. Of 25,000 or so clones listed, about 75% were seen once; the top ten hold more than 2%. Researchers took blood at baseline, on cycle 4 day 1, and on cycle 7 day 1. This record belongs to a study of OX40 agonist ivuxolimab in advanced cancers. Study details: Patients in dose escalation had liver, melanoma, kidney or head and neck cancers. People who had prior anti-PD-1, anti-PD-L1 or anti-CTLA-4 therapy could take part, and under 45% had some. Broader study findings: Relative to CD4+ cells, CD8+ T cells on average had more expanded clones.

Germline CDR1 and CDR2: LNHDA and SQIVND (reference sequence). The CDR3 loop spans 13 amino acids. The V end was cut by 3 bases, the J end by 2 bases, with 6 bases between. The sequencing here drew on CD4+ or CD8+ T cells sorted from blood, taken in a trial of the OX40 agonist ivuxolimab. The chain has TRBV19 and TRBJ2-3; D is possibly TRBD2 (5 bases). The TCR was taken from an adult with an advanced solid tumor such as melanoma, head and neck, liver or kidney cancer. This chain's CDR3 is CASSIRDTDTQYF. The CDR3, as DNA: TGTGCCAGTAGTATCCGGGACACAGATACGCAGTATTTT.